Listed below are T cell receptor beta chains from one sample, sequenced in a study of beta chain features in type 1 diabetes. Assay used: immunoSEQ multiplex PCR; TCRdb lists only in-frame clones, some missing. Of hundreds of thousands of clones in the sample, 9.5% to 11% were seen once. Sequencing was done on a sample of naive CD4+ T cells from blood. The origin of the receptors is a woman aged 25 to 39 in good health. Each CDR3 is given with its conserved first and last residue. A D gene is named only where the DNA matches it firmly. Clone size is stated in some rows and not others, as once, few, many or a class when expanded.

v_call: TRBV7-2; clone_size: -; j_call: TRBJ2-2; d_call: -; cdr3_aa: CASSARQSTGELFF; cdr3_nt: TGTGCCAGCAGCGCCAGACAGAGCACCGGGGAGCTGTTTTTT
v_call: TRBV11-1; clone_size: -; j_call: TRBJ1-1; d_call: -; cdr3_aa: CASSPRRGAEAFF; cdr3_nt: TGTGCCAGCAGCCCTCGACGGGGAGCTGAAGCTTTCTTT
v_call: TRBV5-1; clone_size: -; j_call: TRBJ2-2; d_call: TRBD2; cdr3_aa: CASTTSGNTGELFF; cdr3_nt: TGCGCCAGCACGACTAGCGGGAACACCGGGGAGCTGTTTTTT
v_call: TRBV5-1; clone_size: -; j_call: TRBJ2-2; d_call: TRBD2; cdr3_aa: CASSSTPGLAGRQNTGELFF; cdr3_nt: TGCGCCAGCAGCTCTACTCCGGGACTAGCGGGACGACAGAACACCGGGGAGCTGTTTTTT
v_call: TRBV29-1; clone_size: -; j_call: TRBJ1-2; d_call: TRBD1; cdr3_aa: CSVDQGDYGYTF; cdr3_nt: TGCAGCGTTGATCAGGGGGACTATGGCTACACCTTC
v_call: TRBV6-5; clone_size: few; j_call: TRBJ1-1; d_call: -; cdr3_aa: CASTRELNTEAFF; cdr3_nt: TGTGCCAGCACCCGCGAGCTGAACACTGAAGCTTTCTTT
v_call: TRBV29-1; clone_size: few; j_call: TRBJ1-1; d_call: -; cdr3_aa: CSVEENGATEAFF; cdr3_nt: TGCAGCGTTGAAGAAAATGGAGCCACTGAAGCTTTCTTT
v_call: TRBV6-5; clone_size: -; j_call: TRBJ2-1; d_call: TRBD2; cdr3_aa: CASSSGLAVLNEQFF; cdr3_nt: TGTGCCAGCAGTTCCGGACTAGCGGTACTCAATGAGCAGTTCTTC
v_call: TRBV18; clone_size: -; j_call: TRBJ2-1; d_call: -; cdr3_aa: CASSPSQAGNEQFF; cdr3_nt: TGTGCCAGCTCACCCTCCCAGGCAGGGAATGAGCAGTTCTTC
v_call: TRBV18; clone_size: -; j_call: TRBJ2-7; d_call: TRBD2; cdr3_aa: CASSPGAGVEAEQYF; cdr3_nt: TGTGCCAGCTCACCAGGGGCGGGAGTGGAGGCCGAGCAGTACTTC
v_call: TRBV30; clone_size: few; j_call: TRBJ2-1; d_call: TRBD2; cdr3_aa: CAWSPPLAGVVNEQFF; cdr3_nt: TGTGCCTGGAGTCCGCCACTAGCGGGAGTGGTCAATGAGCAGTTCTTC
v_call: TRBV15; clone_size: few; j_call: TRBJ1-5; d_call: -; cdr3_aa: CATSRDRGSYQPQHF; cdr3_nt: TGTGCCACCAGCAGAGATCGGGGGAGCTATCAGCCCCAGCATTTT
v_call: TRBV7-7; clone_size: -; j_call: TRBJ2-3; d_call: -; cdr3_aa: CASSPGHTDTQYF; cdr3_nt: TGTGCTAGCAGCCCCGGACATACAGATACGCAGTATTTT
v_call: TRBV7-8; clone_size: -; j_call: TRBJ2-3; d_call: TRBD2; cdr3_aa: CASSLGLAGGTDTQYF; cdr3_nt: TGTGCCAGCAGCTTAGGGCTAGCGGGAGGCACAGATACGCAGTATTTT
v_call: TRBV5-1; clone_size: -; j_call: TRBJ2-4; d_call: -; cdr3_aa: CASSLDWQGIAKNIQYF; cdr3_nt: TGCGCCAGCAGCTTGGATTGGCAGGGGATAGCCAAAAACATTCAGTACTTC
v_call: TRBV6-6; clone_size: few; j_call: TRBJ2-5; d_call: -; cdr3_aa: CASSYSIRTPQETQYF; cdr3_nt: TGTGCCAGCAGTTACTCGATTAGGACACCACAAGAGACCCAGTACTTC
v_call: TRBV19; clone_size: few; j_call: TRBJ2-2; d_call: -; cdr3_aa: CASSILSAGELFF; cdr3_nt: TGTGCCAGTAGTATCCTATCCGCCGGGGAGCTGTTTTTT
v_call: TRBV7-3; clone_size: few; j_call: TRBJ2-7; d_call: TRBD2; cdr3_aa: CASSLTGDYHEQYF; cdr3_nt: TGTGCCAGCAGCTTAACAGGGGACTACCACGAGCAGTACTTC
v_call: TRBV18; clone_size: -; j_call: TRBJ2-2; d_call: -; cdr3_aa: CASSPQEQANTGELFF; cdr3_nt: TGTGCCAGCTCACCACAGGAACAGGCGAACACCGGGGAGCTGTTTTTT
v_call: TRBV11-2; clone_size: few; j_call: TRBJ2-3; d_call: -; cdr3_aa: CASSLDSGAITDTQYF; cdr3_nt: TGTGCCAGCAGCTTAGATTCAGGGGCTATCACAGATACGCAGTATTTT
v_call: TRBV28; clone_size: few; j_call: TRBJ2-7; d_call: -; cdr3_aa: CASSFSGSAAREQYF; cdr3_nt: TGTGCCAGCAGTTTTTCTGGGAGCGCGGCCCGGGAGCAGTACTTC
v_call: TRBV28; clone_size: few; j_call: TRBJ1-5; d_call: TRBD1; cdr3_aa: CASSWTGGSNQPQHF; cdr3_nt: TGTGCCAGCAGTTGGACAGGGGGTAGCAATCAGCCCCAGCATTTT
v_call: TRBV4-3; clone_size: -; j_call: TRBJ2-7; d_call: -; cdr3_aa: CASSQDPGGREQYF; cdr3_nt: TGCGCCAGCAGCCAAGATCCTGGAGGGCGCGAGCAGTACTTC
v_call: TRBV28; clone_size: few; j_call: TRBJ2-7; d_call: TRBD2; cdr3_aa: CASSSSGEGAYEQYF; cdr3_nt: TGTGCCAGCAGTTCCAGCGGGGAGGGAGCCTACGAGCAGTACTTC
v_call: TRBV30; clone_size: few; j_call: TRBJ1-2; d_call: -; cdr3_aa: CAWSPQTTNYGYTF; cdr3_nt: TGTGCCTGGAGTCCGCAAACAACTAACTATGGCTACACCTTC
v_call: TRBV4-2; clone_size: -; j_call: TRBJ2-1; d_call: TRBD2; cdr3_aa: CASSRLWEPGLGSGEQFF; cdr3_nt: TGTGCCAGCAGCCGCCTATGGGAACCGGGACTAGGATCGGGTGAGCAGTTCTTC
v_call: TRBV28; clone_size: few; j_call: TRBJ2-5; d_call: -; cdr3_aa: CASLPGSPAVTQYF; cdr3_nt: TGTGCCAGCTTACCCGGGAGCCCCGCAGTGACCCAGTACTTC
v_call: TRBV7-9; clone_size: few; j_call: TRBJ2-7; d_call: -; cdr3_aa: CAIDRGNSYEQYF; cdr3_nt: TGTGCCATCGACCGGGGTAACTCCTACGAGCAGTACTTC
v_call: TRBV6-5; clone_size: -; j_call: TRBJ1-4; d_call: TRBD1; cdr3_aa: CASSYSRTGDEKLFF; cdr3_nt: TGTGCCAGCAGTTACTCGCGAACAGGGGATGAAAAACTGTTTTTT
v_call: TRBV5-6; clone_size: few; j_call: TRBJ2-2; d_call: TRBD2; cdr3_aa: CASSLGNLAGGNTGELFF; cdr3_nt: TGTGCCAGCAGCTTGGGGAACCTAGCGGGAGGGAACACCGGGGAGCTGTTTTTT
v_call: TRBV6-5; clone_size: few; j_call: TRBJ2-2; d_call: TRBD2; cdr3_aa: CASSYLAGGTTGELFF; cdr3_nt: TGTGCCAGCAGTTACTTAGCGGGAGGGACGACCGGGGAGCTGTTTTTT
v_call: TRBV6-5; clone_size: -; j_call: TRBJ2-4; d_call: -; cdr3_aa: CASSYSTGKAKNIQYF; cdr3_nt: TGTGCCAGCAGTTACTCGACAGGAAAAGCCAAAAACATTCAGTACTTC
v_call: TRBV11-2; clone_size: -; j_call: TRBJ2-1; d_call: TRBD2; cdr3_aa: CASSLDHVVGRAPKEQFF; cdr3_nt: TGTGCCAGCAGCTTAGATCACGTGGTCGGGAGGGCCCCCAAGGAGCAGTTCTTC
v_call: TRBV27; clone_size: few; j_call: TRBJ2-4; d_call: -; cdr3_aa: CATRTLKNIQYF; cdr3_nt: TGTGCCACCAGGACACTTAAAAACATTCAGTACTTC
v_call: TRBV29-1; clone_size: -; j_call: TRBJ1-2; d_call: TRBD1; cdr3_aa: CSVGGDRAGYTF; cdr3_nt: TGCAGCGTTGGTGGAGACAGGGCTGGCTACACCTTC
v_call: TRBV7-9; clone_size: few; j_call: TRBJ1-1; d_call: -; cdr3_aa: CASSSSVGKGNTEAFF; cdr3_nt: TGTGCCAGCAGCTCAAGTGTCGGGAAAGGGAACACTGAAGCTTTCTTT
v_call: TRBV18; clone_size: few; j_call: TRBJ2-3; d_call: TRBD2; cdr3_aa: CASSPRLAGVDTQYF; cdr3_nt: TGTGCCAGCTCACCGAGACTAGCGGGAGTTGATACGCAGTATTTT
v_call: TRBV7-2; clone_size: few; j_call: TRBJ2-5; d_call: -; cdr3_aa: CASRSGPETQYF; cdr3_nt: TGTGCCAGCAGGAGCGGTCCAGAGACCCAGTACTTC
v_call: TRBV19; clone_size: few; j_call: TRBJ2-7; d_call: TRBD1; cdr3_aa: CASSTRDRGESEQYF; cdr3_nt: TGTGCCAGTAGTACACGGGACAGGGGGGAATCGGAGCAGTACTTC
v_call: TRBV2; clone_size: -; j_call: TRBJ1-1; d_call: TRBD1; cdr3_aa: CASRLRGLDTEAFF; cdr3_nt: TGTGCCAGCAGACTCAGGGGGCTGGACACTGAAGCTTTCTTT
v_call: TRBV15; clone_size: few; j_call: TRBJ2-7; d_call: -; cdr3_aa: CATSRGGTVGSEQYF; cdr3_nt: TGTGCCACCAGCAGAGGAGGGACAGTCGGGAGCGAGCAGTACTTC
v_call: TRBV28; clone_size: -; j_call: TRBJ2-1; d_call: TRBD2; cdr3_aa: CASRISGRIGLSYNEQFF; cdr3_nt: TGTGCCAGCAGGATCAGCGGGAGGATAGGCCTCTCCTACAATGAGCAGTTCTTC
v_call: TRBV19; clone_size: few; j_call: TRBJ2-2; d_call: -; cdr3_aa: CASRNIEGELFF; cdr3_nt: TGTGCCAGTAGAAACATCGAAGGGGAGCTGTTTTTT
v_call: TRBV18; clone_size: few; j_call: TRBJ2-3; d_call: -; cdr3_aa: CASSPSGEDTQYF; cdr3_nt: TGTGCCAGCTCACCATCAGGGGAAGATACGCAGTATTTT
v_call: TRBV28; clone_size: -; j_call: TRBJ1-2; d_call: TRBD1; cdr3_aa: CASRRTGGHGYTF; cdr3_nt: TGTGCCAGCAGAAGGACAGGGGGACATGGCTACACCTTC
v_call: TRBV29-1; clone_size: few; j_call: TRBJ2-2; d_call: -; cdr3_aa: CSVDAGNTGELFF; cdr3_nt: TGCAGCGTTGACGCAGGGAACACCGGGGAGCTGTTTTTT
v_call: TRBV18; clone_size: -; j_call: TRBJ1-1; d_call: TRBD1; cdr3_aa: CASSRGATGGLNTEAFF; cdr3_nt: TGTGCCAGCTCACGGGGGGCTACAGGGGGATTGAACACTGAAGCTTTCTTT
v_call: TRBV18; clone_size: -; j_call: TRBJ1-4; d_call: -; cdr3_aa: CASSPNSGQYNEKLFF; cdr3_nt: TGTGCCAGCTCACCGAATAGTGGGCAGTATAATGAAAAACTGTTTTTT
v_call: TRBV28; clone_size: -; j_call: TRBJ2-7; d_call: -; cdr3_aa: CASEQGGYEQYF; cdr3_nt: TGTGCCAGTGAACAGGGGGGGTACGAGCAGTACTTC
v_call: TRBV18; clone_size: few; j_call: TRBJ2-7; d_call: TRBD1; cdr3_aa: CASSPSPGQVNYEQYF; cdr3_nt: TGTGCCAGCTCACCCTCACCGGGACAGGTTAACTACGAGCAGTACTTC
v_call: TRBV7-8; clone_size: few; j_call: TRBJ2-5; d_call: TRBD2; cdr3_aa: CASSWRIGLAGETQYF; cdr3_nt: TGTGCCAGCAGCTGGCGGATAGGACTAGCTGGCGAGACCCAGTACTTC